The entry below gives a single TCR beta chain sequence along with its context. Its specificity is unknown. These data originate in a study of shared clonotypes between healthy human individuals. The assay was immunoSEQ multiplex PCR, and TCRdb's table has in-frame clones only and misses some. The sample lists about 1.1 million clones, approximately 80% seen once, with more than 0.85% in the top ten. Whole-study results and caveats: Relative to clonotypes present in all four donors, those not shared had lower generation probabilities. Investigators collected only blood, and repertoires in tissues likely differ.

V gave up 0 bases and J gave up 0 bases; unmatched junction bases: 7. Looked up from germline, CDR1 is SGHRS and CDR2 is YFSETQ. This CDR3 is built from 17 residues. The material sequenced was memory CD4+ T cells from PBMCs. Described subset: CD45RA-negative fraction. The chain recombines TRBV5-1 with TRBJ2-7; 9 nucleotides agree with TRBD2. The receptor was derived from a man aged 18 to 35 in good health. Some clones in this sample may be carry-over from other donors' samples. CDR3 nucleotides: TGCGCCAGCAGCTTGGCAAGTAGCGGGAGTTTCTCCTACGAGCAGTACTTC. It translates to CASSLASSGSFSYEQYF. Full variable domain (outside the CDR3, taken from reference TRBV5-1 and TRBJ2-7): KAGVTQTPRYLIKTRGQQVTLSCSPISGHRSVSWYQQTPGQGLQFLFEYFSETQRNKGNFPGRFSGRQFSNSRSEMNVSTLELGDSALYLCASSLASSGSFSYEQYFGPGTRLTVT.